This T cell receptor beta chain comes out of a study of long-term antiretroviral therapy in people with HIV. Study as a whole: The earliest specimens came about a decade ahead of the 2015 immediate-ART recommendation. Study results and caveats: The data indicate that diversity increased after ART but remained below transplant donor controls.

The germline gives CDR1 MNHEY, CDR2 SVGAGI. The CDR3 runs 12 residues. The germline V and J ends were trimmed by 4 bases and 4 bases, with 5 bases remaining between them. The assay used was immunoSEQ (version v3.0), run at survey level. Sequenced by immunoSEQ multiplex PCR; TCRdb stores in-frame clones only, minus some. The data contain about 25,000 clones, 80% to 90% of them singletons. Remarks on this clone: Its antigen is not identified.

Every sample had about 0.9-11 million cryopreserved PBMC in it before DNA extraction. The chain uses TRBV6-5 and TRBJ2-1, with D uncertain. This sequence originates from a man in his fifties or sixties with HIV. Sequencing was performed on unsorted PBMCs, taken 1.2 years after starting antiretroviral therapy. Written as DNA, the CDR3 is TGTGCCAGCAGTTCCGGGTACAATGAGCAGTTCTTC. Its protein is CASSSGYNEQFF.